This entry is about one T cell receptor beta chain. These data are taken from a study of blood T cell repertoires in COVID-19. The V and J ends lost 2 bases and 8 bases respectively, with 9 bases between them. This CDR3 spans 12 amino acids. Per the germline V gene, CDR1 is SEHNR and CDR2 is FQNEAQ (reference sequence). Generated by immunoSEQ multiplex PCR, the TCRdb table keeps only in-frame clones and is missing some. In the table there are a few hundred thousand clones, 80% to 90% of which are singletons. V usage is TRBV7-9 and J usage is TRBJ1-2; D is uncertain. The clonotype originates from a man aged 30 to 39 with acute COVID-19. Sequencing was carried out using PBMCs or T cells enriched from blood (not recorded which). The CDR3: CASSLYELGYTF. The CDR3 DNA is TGTGCCAGCAGCTTATACGAGCTCGGCTACACCTTC.